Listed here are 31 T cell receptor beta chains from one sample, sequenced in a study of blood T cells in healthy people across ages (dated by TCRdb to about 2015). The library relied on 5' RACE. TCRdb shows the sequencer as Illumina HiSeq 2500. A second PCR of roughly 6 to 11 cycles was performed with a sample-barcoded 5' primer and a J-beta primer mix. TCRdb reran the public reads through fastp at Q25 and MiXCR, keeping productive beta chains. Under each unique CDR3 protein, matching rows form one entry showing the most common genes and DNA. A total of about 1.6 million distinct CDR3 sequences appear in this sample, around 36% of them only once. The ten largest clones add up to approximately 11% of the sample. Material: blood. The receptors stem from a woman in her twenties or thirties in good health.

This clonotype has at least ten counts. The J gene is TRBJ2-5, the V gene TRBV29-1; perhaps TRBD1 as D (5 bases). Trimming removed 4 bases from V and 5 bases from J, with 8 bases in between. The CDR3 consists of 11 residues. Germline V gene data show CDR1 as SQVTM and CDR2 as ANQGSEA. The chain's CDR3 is CSVAGRETQYF. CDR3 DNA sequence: TGCAGCGTTGCAGGGCGGGAGACCCAGTACTTC.

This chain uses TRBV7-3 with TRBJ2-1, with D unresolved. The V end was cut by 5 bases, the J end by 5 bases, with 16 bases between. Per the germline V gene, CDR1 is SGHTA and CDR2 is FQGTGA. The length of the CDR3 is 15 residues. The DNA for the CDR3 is TGTGCCAGCAGCACCACCGGCGGCAAAAACAATGAGCAGTTCTTC. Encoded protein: CASSTTGGKNNEQFF.

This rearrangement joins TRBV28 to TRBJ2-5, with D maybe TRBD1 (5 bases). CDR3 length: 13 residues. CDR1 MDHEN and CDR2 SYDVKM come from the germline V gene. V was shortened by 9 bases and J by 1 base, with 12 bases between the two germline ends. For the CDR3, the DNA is TGTGCCAGTACCAGGGCGTTCCAAGAGACCCAGTACTTC. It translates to CASTRAFQETQYF.

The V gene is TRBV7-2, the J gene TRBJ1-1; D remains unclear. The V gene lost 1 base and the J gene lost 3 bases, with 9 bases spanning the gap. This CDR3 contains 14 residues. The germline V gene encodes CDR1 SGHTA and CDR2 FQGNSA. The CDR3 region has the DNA TGTGCCAGCAGCTTAGGAGCTGGGGACACTGAAGCTTTCTTT. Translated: CASSLGAGDTEAFF.

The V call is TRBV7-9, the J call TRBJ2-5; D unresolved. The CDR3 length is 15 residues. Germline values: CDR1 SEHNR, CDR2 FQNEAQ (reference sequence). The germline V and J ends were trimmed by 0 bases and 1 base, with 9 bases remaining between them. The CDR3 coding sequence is TGTGCCAGCAGCTTAGCGGTAGACGCCCAAGAGACCCAGTACTTC. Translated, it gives CASSLAVDAQETQYF.

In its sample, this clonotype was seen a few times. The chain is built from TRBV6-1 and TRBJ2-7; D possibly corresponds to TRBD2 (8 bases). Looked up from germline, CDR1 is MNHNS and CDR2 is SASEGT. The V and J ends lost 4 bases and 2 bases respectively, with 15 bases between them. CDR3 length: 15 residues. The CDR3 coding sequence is TGTGCCAGCAGTGTTATAGCGGGACAGCCCTACGAGCAGTACTTC. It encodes CASSVIAGQPYEQYF.

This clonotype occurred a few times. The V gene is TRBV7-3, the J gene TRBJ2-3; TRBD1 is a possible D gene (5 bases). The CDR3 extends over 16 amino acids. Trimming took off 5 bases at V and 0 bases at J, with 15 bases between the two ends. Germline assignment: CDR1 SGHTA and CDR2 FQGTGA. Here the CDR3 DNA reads TGTGCCAGCAGCCAGGGTACGGGTTCTAGCACAGATACGCAGTATTTT. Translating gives CASSQGTGSSTDTQYF.

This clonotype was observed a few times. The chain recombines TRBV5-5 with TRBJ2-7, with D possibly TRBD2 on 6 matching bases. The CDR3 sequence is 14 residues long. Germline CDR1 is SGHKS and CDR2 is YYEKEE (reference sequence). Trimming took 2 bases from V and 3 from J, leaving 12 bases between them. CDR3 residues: CASSLGLSNYEQYF. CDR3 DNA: TGTGCCAGCAGCTTAGGACTATCTAACTACGAGCAGTACTTC.

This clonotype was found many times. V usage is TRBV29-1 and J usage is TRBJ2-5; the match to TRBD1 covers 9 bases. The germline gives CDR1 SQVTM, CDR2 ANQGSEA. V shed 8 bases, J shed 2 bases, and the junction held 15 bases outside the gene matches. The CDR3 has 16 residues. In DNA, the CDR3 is TGCAGCTCCTCCGCGGACAGGGGCGGCCCACAAGAGACCCAGTACTTC. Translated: CSSSADRGGPQETQYF.

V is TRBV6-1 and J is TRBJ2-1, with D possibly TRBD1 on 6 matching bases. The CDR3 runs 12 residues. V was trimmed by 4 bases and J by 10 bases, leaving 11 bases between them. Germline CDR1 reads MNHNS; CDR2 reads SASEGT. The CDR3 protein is CASSAGHIEQFF. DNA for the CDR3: TGTGCCAGCAGTGCGGGACATATCGAGCAGTTCTTC.

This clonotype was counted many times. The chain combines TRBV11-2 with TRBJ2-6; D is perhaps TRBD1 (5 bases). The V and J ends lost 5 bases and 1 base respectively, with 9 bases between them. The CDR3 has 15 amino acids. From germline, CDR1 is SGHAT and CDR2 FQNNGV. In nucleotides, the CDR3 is TGTGCCAGCAGCGCCCAGGGTTCTGGGGCCAACGTCCTGACTTTC. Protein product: CASSAQGSGANVLTF. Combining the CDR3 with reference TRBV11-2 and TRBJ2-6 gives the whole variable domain EAGVAQSPRYKIIEKRQSVAFWCNPISGHATLYWYQQILGQGPKLLIQFQNNGVVDDSQLPKDRFSAERLKGVDSTLKIQPAKLEDSAVYLCASSAQGSGANVLTFGAGSRLTVL.

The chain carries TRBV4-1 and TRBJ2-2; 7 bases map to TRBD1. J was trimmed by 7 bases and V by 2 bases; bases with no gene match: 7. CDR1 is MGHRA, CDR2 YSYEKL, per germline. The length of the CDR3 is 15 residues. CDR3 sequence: CASSQLKGAVGELFF. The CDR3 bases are TGCGCCAGCAGCCAATTGAAGGGGGCGGTCGGGGAGCTGTTTTTT.

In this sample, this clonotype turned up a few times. The CDR3 bases are TGTGCCTGGAGCATGCGGCCGTATTCAAACGAGCAGTACTTC. Amino acid sequence: CAWSMRPYSNEQYF. The rearrangement joins TRBV30 to TRBJ2-7; unclear D gene. The germline V and J ends were trimmed by 3 bases and 5 bases, with 17 bases remaining between them. Germline V gives CDR1 GTSNPN, CDR2 SVGIG (reference sequence). This CDR3 is 14 amino acids long.

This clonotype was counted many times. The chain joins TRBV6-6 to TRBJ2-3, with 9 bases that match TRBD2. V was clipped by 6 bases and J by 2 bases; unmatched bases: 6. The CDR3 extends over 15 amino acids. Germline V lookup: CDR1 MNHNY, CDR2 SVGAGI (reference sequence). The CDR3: CASSPLAGTTDTQYF. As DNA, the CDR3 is TGTGCCAGCAGCCCCCTAGCGGGGACCACAGATACGCAGTATTTT.

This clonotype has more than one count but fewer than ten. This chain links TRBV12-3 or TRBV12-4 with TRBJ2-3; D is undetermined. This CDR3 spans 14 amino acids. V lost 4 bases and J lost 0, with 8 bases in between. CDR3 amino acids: CASSCDGSTDTQYF. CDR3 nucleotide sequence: TGTGCCAGCAGTTGCGACGGAAGCACAGATACGCAGTATTTT.

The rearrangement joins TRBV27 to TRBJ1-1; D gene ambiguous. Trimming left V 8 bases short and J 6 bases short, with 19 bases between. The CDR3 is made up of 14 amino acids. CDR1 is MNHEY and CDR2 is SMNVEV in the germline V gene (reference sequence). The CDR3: CASGGPPEFSEAFF. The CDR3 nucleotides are TGTGCCAGCGGTGGGCCCCCCGAGTTTTCTGAAGCTTTCTTT.

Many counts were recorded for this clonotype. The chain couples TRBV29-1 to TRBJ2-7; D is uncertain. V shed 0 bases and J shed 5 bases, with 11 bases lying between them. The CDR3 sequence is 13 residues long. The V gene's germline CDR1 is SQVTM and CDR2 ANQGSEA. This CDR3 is CSVEDLRAHEQYF. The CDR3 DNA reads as TGCAGCGTTGAAGATCTTAGAGCCCACGAGCAGTACTTC.

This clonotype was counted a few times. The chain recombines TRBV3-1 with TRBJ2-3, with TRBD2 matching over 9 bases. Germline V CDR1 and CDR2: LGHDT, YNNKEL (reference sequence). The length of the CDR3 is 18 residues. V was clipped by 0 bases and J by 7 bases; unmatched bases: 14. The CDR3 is CASSQDPWPAGGANTQYF. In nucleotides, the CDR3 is TGTGCCAGCAGCCAAGATCCGTGGCCAGCGGGAGGTGCGAATACGCAGTATTTT.

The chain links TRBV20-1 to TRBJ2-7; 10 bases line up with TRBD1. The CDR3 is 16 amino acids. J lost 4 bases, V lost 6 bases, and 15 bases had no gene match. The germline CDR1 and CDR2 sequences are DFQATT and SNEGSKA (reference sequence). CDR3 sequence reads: CSARTGGLGALYEQYF. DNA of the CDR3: TGCAGTGCGAGGACAGGGGGATTGGGGGCTCTGTACGAGCAGTACTTC.

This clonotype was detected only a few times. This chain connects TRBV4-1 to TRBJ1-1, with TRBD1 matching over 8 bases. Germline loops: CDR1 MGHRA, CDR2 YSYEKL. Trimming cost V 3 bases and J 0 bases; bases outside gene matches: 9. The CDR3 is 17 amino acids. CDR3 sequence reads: CASSHFSTGVMNTEAFF. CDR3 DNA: TGCGCCAGCAGCCATTTTTCGACAGGGGTCATGAACACTGAAGCTTTCTTT.

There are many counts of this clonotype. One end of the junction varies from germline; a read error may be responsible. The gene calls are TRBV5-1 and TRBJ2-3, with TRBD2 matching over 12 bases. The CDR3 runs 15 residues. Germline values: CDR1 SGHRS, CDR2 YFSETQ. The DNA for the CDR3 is TGTGCCAGCAGTCCAGGACTAGCGGGAATAGATACGCAGTATTTT. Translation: CASSPGLAGIDTQYF.

The CDR3 reads CASSFALGETQYF. The CDR3 DNA follows: TGTGCCAGCAGTTTCGCATTAGGCGAGACCCAGTACTTC. The V and J genes are TRBV27 and TRBJ2-5; the D is unclear. V was pared by 3 bases and J by 5 bases, with 10 bases between. This CDR3 has 13 amino acids. The germline V gene has CDR1 MNHEY and CDR2 SMNVEV (reference sequence).

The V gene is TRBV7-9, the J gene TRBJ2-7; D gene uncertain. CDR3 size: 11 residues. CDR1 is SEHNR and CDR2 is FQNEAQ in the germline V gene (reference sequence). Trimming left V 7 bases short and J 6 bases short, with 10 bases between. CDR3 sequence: CASTAPGEQYF. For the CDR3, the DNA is TGTGCCAGCACGGCCCCCGGCGAGCAGTACTTC.

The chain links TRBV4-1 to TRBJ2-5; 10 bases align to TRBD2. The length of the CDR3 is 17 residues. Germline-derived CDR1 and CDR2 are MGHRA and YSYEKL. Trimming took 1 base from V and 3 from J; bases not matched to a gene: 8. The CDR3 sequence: CASSQVLAGVLEETQYF. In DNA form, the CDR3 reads TGCGCCAGCAGCCAAGTCCTAGCGGGGGTCTTAGAAGAGACCCAGTACTTC.

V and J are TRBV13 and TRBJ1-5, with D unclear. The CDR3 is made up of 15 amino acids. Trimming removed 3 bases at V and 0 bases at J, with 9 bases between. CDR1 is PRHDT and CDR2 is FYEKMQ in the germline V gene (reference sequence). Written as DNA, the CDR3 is TGTGCCAGCAGCTTTAAGACGCATAGCAATCAGCCCCAGCATTTT. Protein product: CASSFKTHSNQPQHF.

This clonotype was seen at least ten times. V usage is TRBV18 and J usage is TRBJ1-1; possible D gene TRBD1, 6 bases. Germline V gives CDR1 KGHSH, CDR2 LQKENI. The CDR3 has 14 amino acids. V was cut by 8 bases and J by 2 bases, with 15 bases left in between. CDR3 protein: CASSPRTVNTEAFF. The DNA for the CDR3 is TGTGCCAGCAGTCCGAGGACAGTAAACACTGAAGCTTTCTTT.

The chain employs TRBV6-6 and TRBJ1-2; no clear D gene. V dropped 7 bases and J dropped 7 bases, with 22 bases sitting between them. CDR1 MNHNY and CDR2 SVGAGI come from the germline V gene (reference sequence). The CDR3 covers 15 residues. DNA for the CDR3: TGTGCCAGCACCATACGCCCGGGAGACCGGGGTGGCTACACCTTC. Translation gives CASTIRPGDRGGYTF.

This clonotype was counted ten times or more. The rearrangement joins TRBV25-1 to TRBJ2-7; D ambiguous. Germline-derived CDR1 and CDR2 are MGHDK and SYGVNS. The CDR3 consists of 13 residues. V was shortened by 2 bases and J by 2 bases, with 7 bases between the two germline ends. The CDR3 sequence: CASSEGGTYEQYF. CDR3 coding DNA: TGTGCCAGCAGTGAAGGCGGAACCTACGAGCAGTACTTC.

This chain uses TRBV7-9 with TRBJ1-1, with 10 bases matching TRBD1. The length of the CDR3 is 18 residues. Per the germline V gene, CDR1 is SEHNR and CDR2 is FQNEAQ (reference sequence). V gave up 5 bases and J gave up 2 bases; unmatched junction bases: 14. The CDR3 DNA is TGTGCCAGCAGCGATCTGGGACAGGGGCTATTTATCAACACTGAAGCTTTCTTT. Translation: CASSDLGQGLFINTEAFF.

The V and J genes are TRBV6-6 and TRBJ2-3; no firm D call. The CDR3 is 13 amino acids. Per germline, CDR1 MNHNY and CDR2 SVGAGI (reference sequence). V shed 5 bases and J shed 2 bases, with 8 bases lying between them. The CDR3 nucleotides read TGTGCCAGCAGTCCAGCCTACACAGATACGCAGTATTTT. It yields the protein CASSPAYTDTQYF.

The CDR3 DNA reads as TGTGCCAGCAGTGAAGCGTCATCTTCACCCCTCCACTTT. This codes for CASSEASSSPLHF. The chain joins TRBV6-1 to TRBJ1-6, with no clear D. Per the germline V gene, CDR1 is MNHNS and CDR2 is SASEGT. CDR3 length: 13 residues. V was trimmed by 0 bases and J by 9 bases, leaving 6 bases between them.